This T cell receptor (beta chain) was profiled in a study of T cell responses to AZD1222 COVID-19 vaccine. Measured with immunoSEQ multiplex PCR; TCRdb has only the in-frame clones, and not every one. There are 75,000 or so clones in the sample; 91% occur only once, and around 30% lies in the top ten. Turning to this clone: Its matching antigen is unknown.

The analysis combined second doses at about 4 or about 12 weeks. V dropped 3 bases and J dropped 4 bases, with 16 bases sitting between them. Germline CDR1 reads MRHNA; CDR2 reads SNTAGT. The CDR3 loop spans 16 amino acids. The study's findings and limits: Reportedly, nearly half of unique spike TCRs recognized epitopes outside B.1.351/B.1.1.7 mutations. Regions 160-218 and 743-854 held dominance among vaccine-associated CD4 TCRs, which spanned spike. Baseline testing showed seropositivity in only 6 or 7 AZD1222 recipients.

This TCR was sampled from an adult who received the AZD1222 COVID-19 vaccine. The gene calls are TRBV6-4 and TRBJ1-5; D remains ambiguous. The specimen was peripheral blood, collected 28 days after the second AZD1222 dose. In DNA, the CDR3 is TGTGCCAGCAGTGAAGAAGGGCGGCGATTGAATCAGCCCCAGCATTTT. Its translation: CASSEEGRRLNQPQHF.